The source of this T cell receptor beta chain is a study of T cell changes during pregnancy in multiple sclerosis. This table comes from immunoSEQ multiplex PCR, and its TCRdb copy is limited to in-frame clones, with some not included. This sample carries about 70,000 clones, around 94% of them seen once, and the ten largest clones take about 0.5%. Germline V gene sequence: CDR1 SGHTA, CDR2 FQGNSA. The CDR3 spans 16 residues. The V gene end was trimmed by 5 bases and the J gene end by 6 bases; junction bases not matched to a gene: 10. The sequence came from a female donor with multiple sclerosis, enrolled in a pregnancy study. The V gene is TRBV7-2, the J gene TRBJ2-5; TRBD2 aligns across 12 bases. The source was peripheral blood, collected in the third trimester of pregnancy. This chain's CDR3 is CASSPLAGGPRQTQYF. Written as DNA, the CDR3 is TGTGCCAGCAGCCCCCTAGCGGGGGGGCCTCGGCAGACCCAGTACTTC.